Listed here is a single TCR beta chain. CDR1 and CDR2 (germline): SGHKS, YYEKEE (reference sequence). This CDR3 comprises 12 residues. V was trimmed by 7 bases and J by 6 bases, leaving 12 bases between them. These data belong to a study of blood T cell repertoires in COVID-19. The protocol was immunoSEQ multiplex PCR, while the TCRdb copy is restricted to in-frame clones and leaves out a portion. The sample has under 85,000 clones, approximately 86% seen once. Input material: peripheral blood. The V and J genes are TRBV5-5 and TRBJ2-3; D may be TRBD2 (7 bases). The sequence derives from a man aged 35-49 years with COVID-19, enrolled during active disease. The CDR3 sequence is CASGGASDTQYF. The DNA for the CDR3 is TGTGCCAGCGGGGGGGCGAGCGATACGCAGTATTTT. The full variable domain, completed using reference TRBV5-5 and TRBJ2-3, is DAGVTQSPTHLIKTRGQQVTLRCSPISGHKSVSWYQQVLGQGPQFIFQYYEKEERGRGNFPDRFSARQFPNYSSELNVNALLLGDSALYLCASGGASDTQYFGPGTRLTVL.